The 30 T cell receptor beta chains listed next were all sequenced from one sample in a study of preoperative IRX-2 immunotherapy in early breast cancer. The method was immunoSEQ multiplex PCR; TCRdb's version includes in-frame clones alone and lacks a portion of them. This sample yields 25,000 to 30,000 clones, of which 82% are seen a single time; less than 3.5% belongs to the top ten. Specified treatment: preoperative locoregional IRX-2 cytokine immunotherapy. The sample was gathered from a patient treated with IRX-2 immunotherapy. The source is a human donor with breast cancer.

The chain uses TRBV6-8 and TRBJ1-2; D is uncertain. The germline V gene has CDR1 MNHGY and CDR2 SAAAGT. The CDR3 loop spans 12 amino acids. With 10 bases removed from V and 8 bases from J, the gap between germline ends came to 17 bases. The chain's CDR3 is CATPADLGGYTF. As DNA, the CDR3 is TGTGCCACCCCCGCGGACCTCGGGGGCTACACCTTC.

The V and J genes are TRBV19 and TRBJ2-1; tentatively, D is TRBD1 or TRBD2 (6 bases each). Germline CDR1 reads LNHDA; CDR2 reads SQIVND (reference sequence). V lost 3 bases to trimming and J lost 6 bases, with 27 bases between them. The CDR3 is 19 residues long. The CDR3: CASSILRLGGGTKPNEQFF. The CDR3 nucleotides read TGTGCCAGTAGTATCCTCAGACTCGGGGGCGGGACCAAACCCAATGAGCAGTTCTTC.

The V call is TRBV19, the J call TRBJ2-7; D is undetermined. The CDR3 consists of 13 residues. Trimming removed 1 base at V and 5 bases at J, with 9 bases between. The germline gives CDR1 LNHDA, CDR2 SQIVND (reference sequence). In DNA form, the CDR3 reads TGTGCCAGTAGTATAGGAAGGGTCAACGAGCAGTACTTC. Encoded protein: CASSIGRVNEQYF.

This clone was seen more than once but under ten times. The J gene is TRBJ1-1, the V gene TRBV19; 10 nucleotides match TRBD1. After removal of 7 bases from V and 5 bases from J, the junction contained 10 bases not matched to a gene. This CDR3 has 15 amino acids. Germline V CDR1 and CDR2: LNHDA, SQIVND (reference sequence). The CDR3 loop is CASTHLGQGSTEAFF. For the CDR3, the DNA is TGTGCCAGTACCCATCTGGGACAGGGGAGTACTGAAGCTTTCTTT.

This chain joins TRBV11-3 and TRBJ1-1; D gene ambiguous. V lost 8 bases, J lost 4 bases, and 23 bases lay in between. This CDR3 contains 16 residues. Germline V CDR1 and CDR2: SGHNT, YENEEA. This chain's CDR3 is CASPSGRRDLSTEAFF. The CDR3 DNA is TGTGCCAGCCCGTCAGGTCGCCGCGATCTGAGCACTGAAGCTTTCTTT.

The CDR3 here is CASSIARDREAFF. CDR3 coding DNA: TGTGCCAGTAGTATAGCCAGGGACAGAGAAGCTTTCTTT. The chain employs TRBV19 and TRBJ1-1; 7 bases map to TRBD1. V lost 1 base and J lost 8; bases outside the gene matches: 4. This CDR3 is built from 13 residues. Germline V gene sequence: CDR1 LNHDA, CDR2 SQIVND (reference sequence).

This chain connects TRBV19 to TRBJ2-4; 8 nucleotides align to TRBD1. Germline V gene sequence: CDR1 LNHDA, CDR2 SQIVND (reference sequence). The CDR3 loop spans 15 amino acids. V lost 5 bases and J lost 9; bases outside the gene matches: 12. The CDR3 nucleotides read TGTGCCAGTAGTTACCTCCGGACAGGGAGTATCATTCAGTACTTC. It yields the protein CASSYLRTGSIIQYF.

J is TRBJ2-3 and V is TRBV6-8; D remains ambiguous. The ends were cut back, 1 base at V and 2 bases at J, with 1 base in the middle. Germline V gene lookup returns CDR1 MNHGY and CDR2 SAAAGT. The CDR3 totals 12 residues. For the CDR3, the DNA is TGTGCCAGCAGTTACTTCACAGATACGCAGTATTTT. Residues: CASSYFTDTQYF.

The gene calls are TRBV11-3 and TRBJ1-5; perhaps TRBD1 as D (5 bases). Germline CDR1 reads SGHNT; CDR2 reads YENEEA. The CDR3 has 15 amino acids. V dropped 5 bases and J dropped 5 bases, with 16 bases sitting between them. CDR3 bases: TGTGCCAGCAGCCCATCGGGGGGAAGGCATCAGCCCCAGCATTTT. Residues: CASSPSGGRHQPQHF.

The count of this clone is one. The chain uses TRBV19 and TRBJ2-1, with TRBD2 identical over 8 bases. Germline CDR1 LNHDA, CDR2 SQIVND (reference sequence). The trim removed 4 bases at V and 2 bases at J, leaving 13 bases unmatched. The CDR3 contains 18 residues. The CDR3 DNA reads TGTGCCAGTAGTACTGGTCAGGCTAGCGGGCACACCTACAATGAGCAGTTCTTC. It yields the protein CASSTGQASGHTYNEQFF.

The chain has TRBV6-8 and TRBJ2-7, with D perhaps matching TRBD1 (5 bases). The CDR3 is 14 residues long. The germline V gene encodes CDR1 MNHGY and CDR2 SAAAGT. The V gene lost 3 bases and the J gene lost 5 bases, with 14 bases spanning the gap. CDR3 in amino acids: CASSYRGSQDEQYF. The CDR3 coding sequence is TGTGCCAGCAGTTATAGGGGCTCCCAAGACGAGCAGTACTTC.

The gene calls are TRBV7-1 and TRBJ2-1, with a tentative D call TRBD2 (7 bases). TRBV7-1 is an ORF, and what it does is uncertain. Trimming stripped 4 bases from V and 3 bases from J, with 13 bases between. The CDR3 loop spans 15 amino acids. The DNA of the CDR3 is TGTGCCAGCAGCTTATTCGGGGGGCTCTACAATGAGCAGTTCTTC. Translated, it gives CASSLFGGLYNEQFF.

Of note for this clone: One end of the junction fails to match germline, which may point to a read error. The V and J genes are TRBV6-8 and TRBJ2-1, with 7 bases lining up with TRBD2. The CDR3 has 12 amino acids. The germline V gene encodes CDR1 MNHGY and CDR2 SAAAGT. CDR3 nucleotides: TGTGCCATCAGTGGGGGGGTGGACCAGCAGTTCTTC. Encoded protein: CAISGGVDQQFF.

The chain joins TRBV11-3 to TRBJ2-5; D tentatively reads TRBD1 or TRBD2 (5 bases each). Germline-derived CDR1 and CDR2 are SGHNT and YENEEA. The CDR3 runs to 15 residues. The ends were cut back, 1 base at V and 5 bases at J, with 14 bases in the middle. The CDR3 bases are TGTGCCAGCAGCTTAGGAGGGGCCAAAGGGGAGACCCAGTACTTC. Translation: CASSLGGAKGETQYF.

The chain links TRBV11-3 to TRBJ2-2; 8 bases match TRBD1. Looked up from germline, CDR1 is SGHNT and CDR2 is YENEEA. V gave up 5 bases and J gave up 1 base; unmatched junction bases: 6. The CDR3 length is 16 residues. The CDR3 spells CASSPLGTGNTGELFF. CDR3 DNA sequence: TGTGCCAGCAGCCCCCTCGGGACAGGGAACACCGGGGAGCTGTTTTTT. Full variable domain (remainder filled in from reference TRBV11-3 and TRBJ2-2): EAGVVQSPRYKIIEKKQPVAFWCNPISGHNTLYWYLQNLGQGPELLIRYENEEAVDDSQLPKDRFSAERLKGVDSTLKIQPAELGDSAVYLCASSPLGTGNTGELFFGEGSRLTVL.

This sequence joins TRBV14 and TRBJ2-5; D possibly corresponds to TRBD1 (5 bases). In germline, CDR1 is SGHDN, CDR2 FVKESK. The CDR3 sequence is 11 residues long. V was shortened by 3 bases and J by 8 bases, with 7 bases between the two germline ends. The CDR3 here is CASSHTGTQYF. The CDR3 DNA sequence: TGTGCCAGCAGCCACACAGGAACCCAGTACTTC.

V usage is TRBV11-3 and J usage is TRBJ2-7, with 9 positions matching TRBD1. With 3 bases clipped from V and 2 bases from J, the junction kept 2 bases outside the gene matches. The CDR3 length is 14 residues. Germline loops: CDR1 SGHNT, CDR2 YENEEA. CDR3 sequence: CASSFGDRAYEQYF. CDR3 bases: TGTGCCAGCAGCTTCGGGGACAGGGCCTACGAGCAGTACTTC.

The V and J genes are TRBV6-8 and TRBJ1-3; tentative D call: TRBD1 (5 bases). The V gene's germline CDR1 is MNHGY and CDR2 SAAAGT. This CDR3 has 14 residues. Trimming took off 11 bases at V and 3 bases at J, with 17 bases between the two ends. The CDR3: CASVAGRFGNTIYF. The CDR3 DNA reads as TGTGCCTCGGTTGCAGGGAGGTTTGGAAACACCATATATTTT.

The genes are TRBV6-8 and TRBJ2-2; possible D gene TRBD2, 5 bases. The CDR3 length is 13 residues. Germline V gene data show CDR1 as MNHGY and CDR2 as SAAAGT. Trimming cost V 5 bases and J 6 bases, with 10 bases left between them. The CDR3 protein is CASSTSLPGELFF. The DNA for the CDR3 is TGTGCCAGCAGTACTAGTCTCCCCGGGGAGCTGTTTTTT.

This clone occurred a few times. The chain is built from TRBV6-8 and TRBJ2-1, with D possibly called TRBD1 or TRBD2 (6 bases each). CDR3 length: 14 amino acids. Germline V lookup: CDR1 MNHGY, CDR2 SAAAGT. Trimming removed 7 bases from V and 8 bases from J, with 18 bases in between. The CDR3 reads CASTLGGSWDEQFF. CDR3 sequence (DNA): TGTGCCAGCACCCTAGGGGGGTCCTGGGATGAGCAGTTCTTC.

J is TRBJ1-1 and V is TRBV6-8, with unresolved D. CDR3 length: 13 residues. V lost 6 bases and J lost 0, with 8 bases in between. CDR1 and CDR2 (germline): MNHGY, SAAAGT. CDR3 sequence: CASSQLLNTEAFF. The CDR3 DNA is TGTGCCAGCAGCCAACTTTTGAACACTGAAGCTTTCTTT.

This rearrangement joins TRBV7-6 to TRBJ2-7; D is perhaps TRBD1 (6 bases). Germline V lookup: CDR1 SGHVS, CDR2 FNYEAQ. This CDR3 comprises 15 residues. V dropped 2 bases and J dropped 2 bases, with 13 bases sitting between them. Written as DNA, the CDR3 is TGTGCCAGCAGCTTATGGTATGCAGGGGCCTACGAGCAGTACTTC. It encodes CASSLWYAGAYEQYF. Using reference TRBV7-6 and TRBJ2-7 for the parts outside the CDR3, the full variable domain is GAGVSQSPRYKVTKRGQDVALRCDPISGHVSLYWYRQALGQGPEFLTYFNYEAQQDKSGLPNDRFSAERPEGSISTLTIQRTEQRDSAMYRCASSLWYAGAYEQYFGPGTRLTVT.

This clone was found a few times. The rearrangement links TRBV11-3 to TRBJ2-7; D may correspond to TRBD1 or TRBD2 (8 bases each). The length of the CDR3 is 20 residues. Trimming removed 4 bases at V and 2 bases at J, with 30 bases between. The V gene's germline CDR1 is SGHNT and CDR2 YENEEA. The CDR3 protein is CASSSSPLRRDRTSTYEQYF. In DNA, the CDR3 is TGTGCCAGCAGCTCTAGTCCCCTGCGCCGGGACAGGACTAGCACCTACGAGCAGTACTTC.

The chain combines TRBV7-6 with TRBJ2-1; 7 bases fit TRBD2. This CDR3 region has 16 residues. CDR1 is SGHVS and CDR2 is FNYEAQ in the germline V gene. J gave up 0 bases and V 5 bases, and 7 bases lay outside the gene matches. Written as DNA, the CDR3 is TGTGCCAGCAGCCCGGAGGGCGGGGGCTCCTACAATGAGCAGTTCTTC. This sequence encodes CASSPEGGGSYNEQFF.

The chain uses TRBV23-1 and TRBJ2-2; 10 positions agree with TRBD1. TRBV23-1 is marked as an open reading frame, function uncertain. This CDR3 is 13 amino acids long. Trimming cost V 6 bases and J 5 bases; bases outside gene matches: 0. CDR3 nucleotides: TGCGCCAGCAGGGGACAGGGGACCGGGGAGCTGTTTTTT. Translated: CASRGQGTGELFF.

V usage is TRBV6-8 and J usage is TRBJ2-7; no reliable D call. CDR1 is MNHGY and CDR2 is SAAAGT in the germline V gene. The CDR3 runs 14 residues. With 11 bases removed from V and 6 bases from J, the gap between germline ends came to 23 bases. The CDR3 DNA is TGTGCCTCAAACGTTGGACCCACGCGGCGCGAGCAGTACTTC. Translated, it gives CASNVGPTRREQYF.

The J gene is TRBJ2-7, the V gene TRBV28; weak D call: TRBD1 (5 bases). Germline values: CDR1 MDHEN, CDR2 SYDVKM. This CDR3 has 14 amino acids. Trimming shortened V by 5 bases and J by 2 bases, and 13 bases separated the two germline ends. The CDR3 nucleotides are TGTGCCAGCAGTACCAGGGTACAGACCTACGAGCAGTACTTC. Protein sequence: CASSTRVQTYEQYF.

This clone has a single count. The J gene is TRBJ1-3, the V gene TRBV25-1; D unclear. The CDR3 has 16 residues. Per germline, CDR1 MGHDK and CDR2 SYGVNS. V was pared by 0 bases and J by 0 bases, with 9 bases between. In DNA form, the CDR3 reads TGTGCCAGCAGTGAATATCCTCCGGCCTCTGGAAACACCATATATTTT. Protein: CASSEYPPASGNTIYF.

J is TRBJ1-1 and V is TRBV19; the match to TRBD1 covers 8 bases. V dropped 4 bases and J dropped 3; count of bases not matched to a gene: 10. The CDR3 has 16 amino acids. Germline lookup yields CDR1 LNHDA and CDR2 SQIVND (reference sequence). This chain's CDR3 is CASSRARGQRDTEAFF. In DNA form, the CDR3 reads TGTGCCAGTAGTAGAGCCAGGGGGCAGAGAGACACTGAAGCTTTCTTT.

DNA of the CDR3: TGTGCCAGCAGTTACGGGGGGACTGAAGCTTTCTTT. This sequence encodes CASSYGGTEAFF. V and J are TRBV6-8 and TRBJ1-1; the D gene is possibly TRBD1 (5 bases). CDR1 is MNHGY and CDR2 is SAAAGT in the germline V gene. This CDR3 is built from 12 residues. V was clipped by 2 bases and J by 5 bases, with 6 bases between them.